A selection of T cell receptor beta chains follows, all from one sample in a study of OX40 agonist ivuxolimab in advanced cancers. The repertoire was sequenced with immunoSEQ multiplex PCR; TCRdb's copy has only in-frame clones and lacks some. This sample has about 38,000 clones, with 65% to 85% found just once. The source was CD4+ or CD8+ T cells sorted from blood, collected in a trial of the OX40 agonist ivuxolimab. The receptor set was obtained from an adult with an advanced solid tumor such as melanoma, head and neck, liver or kidney cancer. Both conserved end residues are part of each CDR3. The order of the fields is clone size, J gene, D gene, V gene, CDR3 protein, CDR3 DNA. A D gene is named only where the DNA matches it firmly. For some rows the clone size is stated as once, few or many, or as a class when expanded; others skip it.

NA,TRBJ1-6,NA,TRBV9,CASSVAGTYNSPLHF,TGTGCCAGCAGCGTAGCGGGAACCTATAATTCACCCCTCCACTTT
few,TRBJ1-1,NA,TRBV10-1,CASSFGMNTEAFF,TGCGCCAGCAGCTTCGGGATGAACACTGAAGCTTTCTTT
NA,TRBJ2-1,TRBD1,TRBV19,CASRPGTGGASYNEQFF,TGTGCCAGTAGGCCCGGGACAGGGGGCGCTTCCTACAATGAGCAGTTCTTC
NA,TRBJ2-7,TRBD2,TRBV7-7,CASSIEGGSEQYF,TGTGCTAGCAGCATTGAAGGCGGGAGCGAGCAGTACTTC
NA,TRBJ1-2,NA,TRBV6-6,CASSPGLGYTF,TGTGCCAGCAGTCCGGGCTTAGGCTACACCTTC
NA,TRBJ1-4,NA,TRBV9,CASSPTLGGTGHEKLFF,TGTGCCAGCAGCCCTACCCTAGGGGGGACGGGACATGAAAAACTGTTTTTT
NA,TRBJ2-1,NA,TRBV5-1,CASSLDSGSINEQFF,TGCGCCAGCAGCTTGGATTCAGGTTCTATCAATGAGCAGTTCTTC
NA,TRBJ1-2,NA,TRBV5-1,CASSPGGQVGYGYTF,TGCGCCAGCAGCCCCGGAGGCCAGGTCGGCTATGGCTACACCTTC
NA,TRBJ1-5,TRBD1,TRBV28,CASSIRGRGRTQPQHF,TGTGCCAGCAGCATCAGGGGTAGGGGGCGCACTCAGCCCCAGCATTTT
NA,TRBJ1-2,NA,TRBV12-5,CASGLEQGFYGYTF,TGTGCTAGTGGTTTGGAACAGGGATTCTATGGCTACACCTTC
NA,TRBJ1-2,TRBD1,TRBV18,CASSPGQGDGYTF,TGTGCCAGCTCACCGGGACAGGGAGATGGCTACACCTTC
NA,TRBJ2-1,TRBD1,TRBV4-1,CASSQLTGTGGNNEQFF,TGCGCCAGCAGCCAATTGACCGGGACAGGGGGAAACAATGAGCAGTTCTTC
NA,TRBJ1-1,NA,TRBV6-1,CASERGLWTEAFF,TGTGCCAGCGAGCGGGGGCTATGGACTGAAGCTTTCTTT
NA,TRBJ1-6,NA,TRBV6-5,CASSYAQQGAPLHF,TGTGCCAGCAGTTACGCCCAACAGGGCGCTCCCCTCCACTTT
NA,TRBJ2-5,NA,TRBV7-2,CASSLVGEETQYF,TGTGCCAGCAGCTTAGTAGGGGAGGAGACCCAGTACTTC
NA,TRBJ2-5,TRBD1,TRBV5-4,CAMKPGQGRETQYF,TGTGCCATGAAACCGGGACAGGGGAGGGAGACCCAGTACTTC
NA,TRBJ2-7,NA,TRBV7-3,CASSLLRDSEQYF,TGTGCCAGCAGCTTACTCCGGGATAGCGAGCAGTACTTC
NA,TRBJ2-7,TRBD2,TRBV6-1,CASSEEESGSNEQYF,TGTGCCAGCAGTGAAGAGGAAAGCGGGAGTAACGAGCAGTACTTC
NA,TRBJ2-2,NA,TRBV2,CASKTRVDAGELFF,TGTGCCAGCAAAACTAGGGTCGACGCCGGGGAGCTGTTTTTT